The T cell receptor (beta chain) described here comes from a study of cytomegalovirus exposure and HLA in healthy donors. Germline CDR1 is SGHNT and CDR2 is YENEEA. The CDR3 is 14 amino acids. The junction had 7 bases not matched to a gene; V was cut back by 5 bases and J by 4 bases. Study-level results: Specificity of three CMV-associated chains for CMV antigens was verified in vitro. Most TCR sequences were rare, but some public TCRs occurred in many donors.

About this clone itself: Antigen specificity is unknown.

The PCR contained 60 Vbeta and 13 Jbeta primers. Clones were sequenced by immunoSEQ multiplex PCR, and TCRdb holds only the in-frame ones, with some missing. This sample has about 130,000 clones; about 70% occur once, and the top ten carry approximately 13%. This sequence joins TRBV11-3 and TRBJ2-7; 8 positions match TRBD1. Sample: PBMCs. The TCR originated in a woman aged 55-75 years in good health and CMV-seropositive. Here the CDR3 reads CASSPRDRPYEQYF. For the CDR3, the DNA is TGTGCCAGCAGCCCGAGGGACAGGCCTTACGAGCAGTACTTC. The whole variable domain, filled in from reference TRBV11-3 and TRBJ2-7, reads EAGVVQSPRYKIIEKKQPVAFWCNPISGHNTLYWYLQNLGQGPELLIRYENEEAVDDSQLPKDRFSAERLKGVDSTLKIQPAELGDSAVYLCASSPRDRPYEQYFGPGTRLTVT.